Shown below are 3 T cell receptor beta chains from a single sample sequenced in a study of OX40 agonist ivuxolimab in advanced cancers. Profiled with immunoSEQ multiplex PCR; TCRdb holds only in-frame clones, not every one. The sample carries more than 15,000 clones, about 77% recorded once. The material was CD4+ or CD8+ T cells sorted from blood, obtained in a trial of the OX40 agonist ivuxolimab. The receptors stem from an adult with an advanced solid tumor such as melanoma, head and neck, liver or kidney cancer.

The chain links TRBV27 to TRBJ1-2; D is perhaps TRBD1 (5 bases). Looked up from germline, CDR1 is MNHEY and CDR2 is SMNVEV (reference sequence). Trimming left V 1 base short and J 0 bases short, with 21 bases between. The CDR3 is 19 residues long. CDR3 loop: CASSLWPPLGGVANYGYTF. The DNA for the CDR3 is TGTGCCAGCAGTTTATGGCCCCCCCTTGGGGGGGTAGCTAACTATGGCTACACCTTC.

V is TRBV5-1 and J is TRBJ2-5, with D possibly matching TRBD2 (7 bases). The CDR3 consists of 16 residues. V lost 0 bases, J lost 5 bases, and 17 bases lay in between. The germline V gene encodes CDR1 SGHRS and CDR2 YFSETQ. CDR3 amino acids: CASSLGPGGRGETQYF. DNA of the CDR3: TGCGCCAGCAGCTTGGGGCCCGGGGGGCGCGGGGAGACCCAGTACTTC. The variable domain in full, with the rest retrieved from reference TRBV5-1 and TRBJ2-5, is KAGVTQTPRYLIKTRGQQVTLSCSPISGHRSVSWYQQTPGQGLQFLFEYFSETQRNKGNFPGRFSGRQFSNSRSEMNVSTLELGDSALYLCASSLGPGGRGETQYFGPGTRLLVL.

The chain uses TRBV4-3 and TRBJ2-1; 10 nucleotides line up with TRBD2. The CDR3 length is 17 residues. Trimming removed 0 bases from V and 3 bases from J; junction bases left unmatched: 5. Germline V gene lookup returns CDR1 LGHNA and CDR2 YSLEER. This CDR3 is CASSQDNVAGGYNEQFF. The CDR3 DNA reads as TGCGCCAGCAGCCAAGATAACGTAGCGGGGGGCTACAATGAGCAGTTCTTC.